These T cell receptor beta chains were read from a single sample in a study of blood T cell repertoires in COVID-19. The table came from immunoSEQ multiplex PCR; TCRdb's copy has only in-frame clones and leaves some out. The sample shows some 180,000 clones, 75% to 80% of them seen only once. Sequences were obtained from peripheral blood. These receptor sequences come from a woman in her 50s with active or convalescent COVID-19. The CDR3 runs from the conserved cysteine through the conserved F or W. The D gene is left open where the match is weak. Clone sizes are given selectively: once, few, many, or a class where the clone is expanded.

TRBV12-3/TRBV12-4	TRBD1	-	TRBJ1-1	CAIRTGRNTEAFF	TGTGCCATCCGGACAGGGAGGAACACTGAAGCTTTCTTT
TRBV7-9	-	-	TRBJ1-6	CASSLTDYNSPLHF	TGTGCCAGCAGCTTAACAGATTATAATTCACCCCTCCACTTT
TRBV7-8	-	-	TRBJ1-5	CASSLSRTANQPQHF	TGTGCCAGCAGCTTATCACGGACAGCTAATCAGCCCCAGCATTTT
TRBV9	TRBD1	-	TRBJ1-6	CASSLRDSYNSPLHF	TGTGCCAGCAGCCTAAGGGACAGTTATAATTCACCCCTCCACTTT
TRBV12-5	TRBD1	-	TRBJ2-7	CARRDSEQYF	TGTGCCCGTCGGGACAGCGAGCAGTACTTC
TRBV6-2/TRBV6-3	-	-	TRBJ2-7	CASSPPGSSYEQYF	TGTGCCAGCAGCCCCCCCGGGAGCTCCTACGAGCAGTACTTC
TRBV7-2	-	-	TRBJ2-7	CASSSLGANSYEQYF	TGTGCCAGCAGCTCCTTAGGGGCGAACTCCTACGAGCAGTACTTC
TRBV2	TRBD1	-	TRBJ1-2	CASSPDRQGLWYTF	TGTGCCAGCAGTCCAGACCGACAGGGTCTGTGGTACACCTTC
TRBV18	TRBD1	-	TRBJ2-7	CASSPRTGFDEQYF	TGTGCCAGCTCACCACGGACAGGGTTCGACGAGCAGTACTTC
TRBV5-1	TRBD1	-	TRBJ1-1	CASRTPTGEAEAFF	TGCGCCAGCAGGACTCCTACAGGGGAGGCTGAAGCTTTCTTT
TRBV12-3/TRBV12-4	-	few	TRBJ1-2	CASSLDQGYGYTF	TGTGCCAGCAGTTTAGACCAGGGATATGGCTACACCTTC
TRBV7-2	-	-	TRBJ2-2	CASSPPGVGTGELFF	TGTGCCAGCAGCCCCCCGGGGGTTGGCACCGGGGAGCTGTTTTTT
TRBV7-2	-	-	TRBJ1-5	CASSLSGINNQPQHF	TGTGCCAGCAGCTTGTCAGGAATAAACAATCAGCCCCAGCATTTT
TRBV25-1	-	-	TRBJ2-1	CASSGVSSDSEQFF	TGTGCCAGCAGTGGGGTCTCTAGCGATAGCGAGCAGTTCTTC
TRBV5-4	-	-	TRBJ2-5	CASSLEVSSLKETQYF	TGTGCCAGCAGCTTGGAAGTCTCTAGCCTCAAAGAGACCCAGTACTTC
TRBV6-5	TRBD1	-	TRBJ1-2	CASSSPTGGFYGYTF	TGTGCCAGCAGCTCCCCGACAGGGGGATTCTATGGCTACACCTTC
TRBV18	-	-	TRBJ1-4	CASSLPSQINEKLFF	TGTGCCAGCTCACTCCCCTCACAGATTAATGAAAAACTGTTTTTT
TRBV9	TRBD1	-	TRBJ2-2	CASNTQGWDGELFF	TGTGCCAGCAATACACAGGGGTGGGACGGGGAGCTGTTTTTT
TRBV7-2	TRBD2	-	TRBJ2-3	CASSLGLAGTDTQYF	TGTGCCAGCAGCCTCGGACTAGCGGGAACAGATACGCAGTATTTT
TRBV6-4	-	-	TRBJ2-1	CASSPNGRNEQFF	TGTGCCAGCAGTCCTAACGGGAGAAATGAGCAGTTCTTC